These 25 T cell receptor beta chains share one sample of origin, sequenced in a study of human T cells and chemical hapten exposure. Time point of the sample: patch test 2, 6 weeks after DPC sensitization. Treatment here: therapeutic diphenylcyclopropenone sensitization with weekly scalp DPC. TCRdb processed the RACE reads anew with MiXCR; each CDR3 protein has one entry. The sample consists of approximately 92,000 distinct CDR3 sequences, roughly 11% of them appearing once. Material: whole blood, obtained in connection with sensitization to the hapten diphenylcyclopropenone (DPC). The source of these receptors is a woman in her thirties or forties with alopecia areata. Some clones in this sample may be carry-over from other donors' samples.

The chain employs TRBV4-3 and TRBJ2-2, with D perhaps TRBD1 or TRBD2 (6 bases each). This CDR3 has 20 residues. The V gene lost 4 bases and the J gene lost 1 base, with 25 bases spanning the gap. Looked up from germline, CDR1 is LGHNA and CDR2 is YSLEER. CDR3 in DNA: TGCGCCAGCAGCCCCAGACAGGCGGGTTTTCGGGAGCTGAACACCGGGGAGCTGTTTTTT. It specifies CASSPRQAGFRELNTGELFF.

The chain uses TRBV5-5 and TRBJ1-1, with 7 bases fitting TRBD1. The CDR3 extends over 15 amino acids. Germline CDR1 SGHKS, CDR2 YYEKEE (reference sequence). Unmatched junction bases numbered 10, after V lost 4 bases and J lost 4 bases. The CDR3 nucleotides read TGTGCCAGCAGCCTGATACAGGGGCGTATCACTGAAGCTTTCTTT. It specifies CASSLIQGRITEAFF.

A few counts support this clonotype. The chain links TRBV7-3 to TRBJ1-1, with 9 bases fitting TRBD1. The length of the CDR3 is 16 residues. V lost 5 bases, J lost 0 bases, and 7 bases stayed unmatched. The germline V gene encodes CDR1 SGHTA and CDR2 FQGTGA. CDR3 DNA: TGTGCCAGCAGCGCACAGGGGGCGAAATTGAACACTGAAGCTTTCTTT. It encodes CASSAQGAKLNTEAFF. The variable domain in full, completed from reference TRBV7-3 and TRBJ1-1, reads GAGVSQTPSNKVTEKGKYVELRCDPISGHTALYWYRQSLGQGPEFLIYFQGTGAADDSGLPNDRFFAVRPEGSVSTLKIQRTERGDSAVYLCASSAQGAKLNTEAFFGQGTRLTVV.

V gene TRBV6-5 combines with J gene TRBJ1-5; D is perhaps TRBD1 (6 bases). V was pared by 6 bases and J by 3 bases, with 9 bases between. This CDR3 comprises 13 residues. The germline CDR1 and CDR2 sequences are MNHEY and SVGAGI. The CDR3 here is CASSGQPNQPQHF. The CDR3 DNA is TGTGCCAGCAGCGGACAGCCCAATCAGCCCCAGCATTTT.

This clonotype has at least ten counts. V is TRBV25-1 and J is TRBJ2-5, with D perhaps TRBD2 (6 bases). CDR1 is MGHDK, CDR2 SYGVNS, per germline. CDR3 size: 17 residues. V was pared by 3 bases and J by 3 bases, with 20 bases between. The CDR3 spells CASSDDARRGEKETQYF. The DNA of the CDR3 is TGTGCCAGCAGTGACGACGCCCGGCGGGGCGAGAAAGAGACCCAGTACTTC.

This clonotype was detected many times. V and J are TRBV7-7 and TRBJ2-5; D is uncertain. The V gene lost 1 base and the J gene lost 5 bases, with 2 bases spanning the gap. Germline V CDR1 and CDR2: SSHAT, FNYEAQ (reference sequence). The CDR3 is made up of 11 amino acids. For the CDR3, the DNA is TGTGCCAGCAGCTTAGACGAGACCCAGTACTTC. Its translation: CASSLDETQYF. Full variable domain (rest looked up from reference TRBV7-7 and TRBJ2-5): GAGVSQSPRYKVTKRGQDVTLRCDPISSHATLYWYQQALGQGPEFLTYFNYEAQPDKSGLPSDRFSAERPEGSISTLTIQRTEQRDSAMYRCASSLDETQYFGPGTRLLVL.

The rearrangement joins TRBV9 to TRBJ2-7; TRBD2 aligns across 8 bases. CDR3 size: 15 residues. J was trimmed by 0 bases and V by 4 bases; bases with no gene match: 6. Per the germline V gene, CDR1 is SGDLS and CDR2 is YYNGEE. The CDR3, as DNA: TGTGCCAGCAGCCAAGCGGGAGCGCTCTCCTACGAGCAGTACTTC. It specifies CASSQAGALSYEQYF. The full variable domain, its missing parts supplied by reference TRBV9 and TRBJ2-7, is DSGVTQTPKHLITATGQRVTLRCSPRSGDLSVYWYQQSLDQGLQFLIQYYNGEERAKGNILERFSAQQFPDLHSELNLSSLELGDSALYFCASSQAGALSYEQYFGPGTRLTVT.

This clonotype is classed as medium-sized. The CDR3 DNA reads TGTGCCAGCAGCTTGGTACCTGCCGAGACGCAGTATTTT. The encoded protein is CASSLVPAETQYF. The chain links TRBV5-4 to TRBJ2-3; no clear D. Germline V lookup: CDR1 SGHNT, CDR2 YYREEE (reference sequence). This CDR3 spans 13 amino acids. V lost 0 bases and J 9 bases, leaving 11 bases between the germline ends. The variable domain in full, completed from reference TRBV5-4 and TRBJ2-3, reads ETGVTQSPTHLIKTRGQQVTLRCSSQSGHNTVSWYQQALGQGPQFIFQYYREEENGRGNFPPRFSGLQFPNYSSELNVNALELDDSALYLCASSLVPAETQYFGPGTRLTVL.

This clonotype was picked up a small number of times. The rearrangement joins TRBV6-6 to TRBJ1-1; no firm D call. Germline V lookup: CDR1 MNHNY, CDR2 SVGAGI (reference sequence). V was trimmed by 10 bases and J by 0 bases, leaving 15 bases between them. This CDR3 comprises 14 residues. The CDR3 region has the DNA TGTGCCACCACCCCGGACCGATTGAACACTGAAGCTTTCTTT. This gives the protein CATTPDRLNTEAFF.

This clonotype has more than one count but fewer than ten. V is TRBV6-2 or TRBV6-3 and J is TRBJ1-1; possible D gene TRBD1, 5 bases. Germline V gives CDR1 MNHEY, CDR2 SVGEGT. The ends were cut back, 3 bases at V and 5 bases at J, with 13 bases in the middle. The CDR3 contains 14 residues. The CDR3, as DNA: TGTGCCAGCAGTTATCCGCAGGGTTGGACTGAAGCTTTCTTT. This translates into CASSYPQGWTEAFF.

This clonotype was found a few times. The V and J genes are TRBV20-1 and TRBJ2-5, with TRBD2 identical over 9 bases. The CDR3 is 11 amino acids. CDR1 and CDR2 from the germline V gene are DFQATT and SNEGSKA (reference sequence). Here the CDR3 reads CTSGDQETQYF. Here the CDR3 DNA reads TGCACTAGCGGGGACCAAGAGACCCAGTACTTC.

The sample holds a few counts of this clonotype. This sequence joins TRBV7-2 and TRBJ2-3, with TRBD2 matching 7 bases. The CDR3 is 14 residues long. Germline loops: CDR1 SGHTA, CDR2 FQGNSA. Trimming cost V 5 bases and J 3 bases; bases outside gene matches: 5. CDR3 in amino acids: CASSRVGGTDTQYF. CDR3 nucleotide sequence: TGTGCCAGCAGCCGGGTCGGGGGGACAGATACGCAGTATTTT. Supplemented by reference TRBV7-2 and TRBJ2-3, the full variable domain reads GAGVSQSPSNKVTEKGKDVELRCDPISGHTALYWYRQSLGQGLEFLIYFQGNSAPDKSGLPSDRFSAERTGGSVSTLTIQRTQQEDSAVYLCASSRVGGTDTQYFGPGTRLTVL.

This chain uses TRBV14 with TRBJ2-7, with 11 bases that match TRBD2. V gave up 3 bases and J gave up 4 bases; unmatched junction bases: 5. The CDR3 has 15 amino acids. Germline V gene data show CDR1 as SGHDN and CDR2 as FVKESK. CDR3 DNA sequence: TGTGCCAGCAGCCACATAGCGGGGGGGCTGTACGAGCAGTACTTC. Translation: CASSHIAGGLYEQYF.

The V call is TRBV7-2, the J call TRBJ1-2; 8 positions match TRBD1. The CDR3 runs 15 residues. V lost 5 bases and J lost 4; bases outside the gene matches: 9. Germline CDR1 SGHTA, CDR2 FQGNSA. The CDR3: CASSQGQGSFYGYTF. As DNA, the CDR3 is TGTGCCAGCAGCCAAGGACAGGGCTCCTTCTATGGCTACACCTTC.

This clonotype appeared many times. The rearrangement links TRBV7-9 to TRBJ1-1, with 8 positions matching TRBD1. V shed 2 bases, J shed 4 bases, and the junction held 9 bases outside the gene matches. The CDR3 totals 16 residues. The germline V gene encodes CDR1 SEHNR and CDR2 FQNEAQ (reference sequence). CDR3 DNA: TGTGCCAGCAGCTTACGGGCAGGGGGCGCGGGCACTGAAGCTTTCTTT. As protein: CASSLRAGGAGTEAFF.

This clonotype was observed many times. Relative to the germline gene, one junction end is altered; a read error may explain this. The chain employs TRBV7-7 and TRBJ2-5; TRBD2 matches 11 bases. The CDR3 consists of 14 residues. In germline, CDR1 is SSHAT, CDR2 FNYEAQ (reference sequence). This CDR3 is CASSLLAGEETQYF. The CDR3 DNA sequence: TGTGCTAGCAGCTTACTAGCGGGGGAAGAGACCCAGTACTTC.

This sequence joins TRBV18 and TRBJ2-7; 11 bases are a match to TRBD1. The CDR3 covers 14 residues. V shed 4 bases and J 3 bases; nucleotides not matched to a gene: 2. The germline V gene encodes CDR1 KGHSH and CDR2 LQKENI. The CDR3 region has the DNA TGTGCCAGCTCACTGGACAGGGGGCACTACGAGCAGTACTTC. The encoded protein is CASSLDRGHYEQYF.

This clonotype was counted between two and nine times. The V call is TRBV7-8, the J call TRBJ2-2; TRBD1 agrees at 10 bases. The CDR3 is 17 residues long. V lost 2 bases and J lost 5; bases outside the gene matches: 8. Germline values: CDR1 SGHVS, CDR2 FQNEAQ. In DNA, the CDR3 is TGTGCCAGCAGCTTACGGCGGGACAGGGGCTCGACCGGGGAGCTGTTTTTT. Protein product: CASSLRRDRGSTGELFF.

The genes are TRBV13 and TRBJ1-2, with no clear D. V lost 0 bases and J 6 bases, leaving 11 bases between the germline ends. The CDR3 covers 14 residues. Germline-derived CDR1 and CDR2 are PRHDT and FYEKMQ (reference sequence). DNA for the CDR3: TGTGCCAGCAGCTTAGGCTCTTCGGGCAATGGCTACACCTTC. Protein product: CASSLGSSGNGYTF.

Worth noting for this clonotype: This may stem from a read error, because a much larger clone lies one nucleotide away. The V call is TRBV5-1, the J call TRBJ1-1; unclear D gene. V was pared by 3 bases and J by 11 bases, with 14 bases between. The CDR3 totals 12 residues. Germline lookup yields CDR1 SGHRS and CDR2 YFSETQ. Here the CDR3 reads CASSSGRGAAFF. CDR3 nucleotides: TGCGCCAGCAGCTCCGGACGGGGAGCGGCTTTCTTT.

This chain joins TRBV29-1 and TRBJ2-7; D is undetermined. Germline V gene lookup returns CDR1 SQVTM and CDR2 ANQGSEA. This CDR3 contains 12 residues. The V end lost 3 bases, the J end lost 7 bases, and 13 bases lay between the germline ends. CDR3 amino acids: CSVDGSQREQYF. The CDR3 coding sequence is TGCAGCGTTGATGGCAGCCAAAGAGAGCAGTACTTC.

This clonotype came up many times. This rearrangement joins TRBV29-1 to TRBJ2-5, with a possible D match to TRBD1 (5 bases). Germline assignment: CDR1 SQVTM and CDR2 ANQGSEA. Trimming shortened V by 2 bases and J by 4 bases, and 11 bases separated the two germline ends. The length of the CDR3 is 13 residues. The CDR3 DNA follows: TGCAGCGTTGAAAGCGACAGAGGAGAGACCCAGTACTTC. Protein: CSVESDRGETQYF. The whole variable domain, remainder taken from reference TRBV29-1 and TRBJ2-5, is SAVISQKPSRDICQRGTSLTIQCQVDSQVTMMFWYRQQPGQSLTLIATANQGSEATYESGFVIDKFPISRPNLTFSTLTVSNMSPEDSSIYLCSVESDRGETQYFGPGTRLLVL.

The table lists this clonotype with many counts. This rearrangement joins TRBV27 to TRBJ1-5; 7 bases fit TRBD1. The CDR3 is 13 amino acids. Germline V gene sequence: CDR1 MNHEY, CDR2 SMNVEV (reference sequence). Trimming removed 8 bases from V and 4 bases from J; junction bases left unmatched: 5. The CDR3, as DNA: TGTGCCAGCCGGACAGGAGGTAATCAGCCCCAGCATTTT. Residues: CASRTGGNQPQHF.

This clonotype was recorded many times. This sequence joins TRBV12-3 or TRBV12-4 and TRBJ2-3; 7 bases are a match to TRBD1. Losses at the gene ends were 4 bases for V and 6 bases for J; bases not matched to a gene: 4. The CDR3 extends over 13 amino acids. DNA of the CDR3: TGTGCCAGCAGTTCCCTCAGGGGGGATACGCAGTATTTT. Protein product: CASSSLRGDTQYF.

This clonotype was observed many times. V and J are TRBV29-1 and TRBJ2-5, with 8 bases matching TRBD2. Germline V gene lookup returns CDR1 SQVTM and CDR2 ANQGSEA. After removal of 4 bases from V and 1 base from J, the junction contained 2 bases not matched to a gene. The CDR3 has 13 amino acids. The CDR3 region has the DNA TGCAGCGTTGTGCGGGGGGCCCAAGAGACCCAGTACTTC. This encodes CSVVRGAQETQYF.